This TCR beta chain appears in the sequencing data of a study of blood T cell repertoires in COVID-19. About the study: Researchers got acute and convalescent COVID-19 samples from the United States, Italy and Spain. Sources were T cells, B-cell-depleted T cells, or PBMCs; the material itself was cDNA or gDNA.

V lost 5 bases to trimming and J lost 4 bases, with 14 bases between them. Per germline, CDR1 LNHDA and CDR2 SQIVND (reference sequence). CDR3 length: 15 amino acids. Sequencing used immunoSEQ multiplex PCR; TCRdb keeps in-frame clones, though not all of them. The sample yields 150,000 to 200,000 clones, approximately 86% seen once. The source of this sequence is a woman aged 25 to 39 with active or convalescent COVID-19. The specimen was peripheral blood. The chain employs TRBV19 and TRBJ1-4, with a weak D call TRBD1 (6 bases). CDR3 sequence: CASSDPGHYNEKLFF. The CDR3 DNA reads as TGTGCCAGTAGTGATCCGGGACACTATAATGAAAAACTGTTTTTT.